The sequence of this TCR beta chain was determined in a study of T-cell reconstitution after alpha-beta-depleted transplantation in children. Unique molecular identifiers were built into the TCRbeta library. TCRdb independently ran MiXCR on the PCR reads; one entry per CDR3 protein. Of 700,000 to 850,000 distinct CDR3 sequences listed, less than 20% were seen once; the top ten hold approximately 5%. This clonotype has just a few counts. What it recognizes is unknown. V lost 4 bases and J lost 2; bases outside the gene matches: 9. This CDR3 has 15 residues. Per germline, CDR1 SGHRS and CDR2 YFSETQ. Overall study results and limits: Alpha-beta T cells about two months after transplant reportedly derived from several hundred expanded graft clones. Newly produced T cells mostly provided counts and TCRbeta diversity after one year, as hyperexpanded clones declined. Surviving recipient T cells and intrathymic progenitors accounted for some patients' high TCRbeta diversity at day 60.

Here the sequenced sample was PBMCs, mostly from graft donor cells, taken 360 days after TCRalphabeta/CD19-depleted stem cell transplant. This receptor was identified in a male patient between 5 and 17 years old who had a stem cell transplant for acute lymphoblastic leukemia, so the T cells may come from the graft donor. The rearrangement links TRBV5-1 to TRBJ2-7, with 7 bases matching TRBD2. As DNA, the CDR3 is TGCGCCAGCAGCGACGGGCTAGCGGAGACCTACGAGCAGTACTTC. It codes for CASSDGLAETYEQYF.